This T cell receptor (beta chain) originates from a study of blood T cell repertoires in COVID-19. At the level of the study: The study drew acute and convalescent COVID-19 samples from the United States, Italy and Spain.

CDR3 length: 13 residues. Losses at the gene ends were 4 bases for V and 4 bases for J; bases not matched to a gene: 4. Germline lookup yields CDR1 GTSNPN and CDR2 SVGIG (reference sequence). How the authors handled the data: Reference gene primer amplification in the assay estimated nucleated cell counts. Libraries were prepared by immunoSEQ multiplex PCR; TCRdb keeps only in-frame clonotypes and omits some of them. D and trimming come from the DNA, and the V and J calls and clone size come from that table. The table lists 250,000 to 300,000 clones, approximately 83% of them singletons. The source is a woman in her 70s with acute or convalescent COVID-19. The chain couples TRBV30 to TRBJ1-2; 9 positions agree with TRBD1. Sequencing was carried out using peripheral blood. The CDR3 nucleotides are TGTGCCTGGACTGACAGGGGGATCTATGGCTACACCTTC. Its protein product is CAWTDRGIYGYTF.